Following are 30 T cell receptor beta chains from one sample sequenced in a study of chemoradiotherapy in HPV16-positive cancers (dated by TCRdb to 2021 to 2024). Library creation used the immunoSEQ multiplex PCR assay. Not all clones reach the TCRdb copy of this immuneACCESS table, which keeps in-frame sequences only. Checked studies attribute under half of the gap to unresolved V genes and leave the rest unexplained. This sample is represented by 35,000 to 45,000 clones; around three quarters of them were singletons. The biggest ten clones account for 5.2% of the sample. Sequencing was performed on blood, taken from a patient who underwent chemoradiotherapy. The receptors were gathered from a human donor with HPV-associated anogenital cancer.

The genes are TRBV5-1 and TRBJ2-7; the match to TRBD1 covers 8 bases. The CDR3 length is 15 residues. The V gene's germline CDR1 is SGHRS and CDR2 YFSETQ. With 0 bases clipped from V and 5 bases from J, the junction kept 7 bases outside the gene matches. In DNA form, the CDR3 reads TGCGCCAGCAGCTTGGCAGCCTCAGGGGGCCACGAGCAGTACTTC. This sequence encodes CASSLAASGGHEQYF.

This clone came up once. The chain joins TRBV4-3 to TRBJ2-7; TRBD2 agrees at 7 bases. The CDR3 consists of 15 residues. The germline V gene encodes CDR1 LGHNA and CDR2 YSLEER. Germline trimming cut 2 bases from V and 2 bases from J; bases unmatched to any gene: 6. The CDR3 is CASSQWEGSPYEQYF. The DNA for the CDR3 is TGCGCCAGCAGCCAATGGGAGGGTTCTCCCTACGAGCAGTACTTC.

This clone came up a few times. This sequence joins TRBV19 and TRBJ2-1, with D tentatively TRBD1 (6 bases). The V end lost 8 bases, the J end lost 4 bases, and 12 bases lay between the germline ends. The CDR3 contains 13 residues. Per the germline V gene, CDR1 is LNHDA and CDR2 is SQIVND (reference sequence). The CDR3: CASGDIGYNEQFF. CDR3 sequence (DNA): TGTGCCAGTGGGGACATTGGATACAATGAGCAGTTCTTC.

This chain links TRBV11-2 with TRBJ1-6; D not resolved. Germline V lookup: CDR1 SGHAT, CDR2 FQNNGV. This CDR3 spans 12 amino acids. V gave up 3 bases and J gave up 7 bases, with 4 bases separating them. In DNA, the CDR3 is TGTGCCAGCAGCTTTGACAATTCACCCCTCCACTTT. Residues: CASSFDNSPLHF.

The CDR3 DNA sequence: TGCGCCAGCAGCCAAGTAGGTGCGGGGTCCTATGAGCAGTTCTTC. Its protein is CASSQVGAGSYEQFF. This rearrangement joins TRBV4-1 to TRBJ2-1, with D possibly TRBD2 on 6 matching bases. The CDR3 spans 15 residues. Germline V gives CDR1 MGHRA, CDR2 YSYEKL. Trimming pared 1 base from V and 8 bases from J, leaving 15 bases between.

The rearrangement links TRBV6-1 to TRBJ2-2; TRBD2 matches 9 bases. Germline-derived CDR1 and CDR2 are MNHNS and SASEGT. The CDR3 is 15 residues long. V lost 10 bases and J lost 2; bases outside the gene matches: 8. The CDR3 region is CATWTSDYNTGELFF. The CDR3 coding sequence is TGTGCCACCTGGACTAGCGACTACAACACCGGGGAGCTGTTTTTT.

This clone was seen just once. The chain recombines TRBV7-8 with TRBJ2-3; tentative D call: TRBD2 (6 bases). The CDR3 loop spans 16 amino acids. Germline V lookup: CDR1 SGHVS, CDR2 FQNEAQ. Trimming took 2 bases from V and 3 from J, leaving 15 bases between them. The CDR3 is CASSLSAGSTTDTQYF. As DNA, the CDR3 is TGTGCCAGCAGCTTATCGGCGGGGTCCACAACAGATACGCAGTATTTT.

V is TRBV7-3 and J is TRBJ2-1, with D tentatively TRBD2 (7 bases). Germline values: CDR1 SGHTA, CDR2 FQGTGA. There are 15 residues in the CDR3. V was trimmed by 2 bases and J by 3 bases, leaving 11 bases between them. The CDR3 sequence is CASSLAGAHYNEQFF. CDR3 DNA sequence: TGTGCCAGCAGCTTAGCGGGGGCCCACTACAATGAGCAGTTCTTC.

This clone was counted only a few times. DNA for the CDR3: TGTGCCAGCAGCGATTCCGGCAGGGGCTATGGCTACACCTTC. It encodes CASSDSGRGYGYTF. The chain links TRBV7-2 to TRBJ1-2, with D tentatively TRBD1 (6 bases). The CDR3 has 14 amino acids. V lost 5 bases to trimming and J lost 4 bases, with 14 bases between them. The germline CDR1 and CDR2 sequences are SGHTA and FQGNSA.

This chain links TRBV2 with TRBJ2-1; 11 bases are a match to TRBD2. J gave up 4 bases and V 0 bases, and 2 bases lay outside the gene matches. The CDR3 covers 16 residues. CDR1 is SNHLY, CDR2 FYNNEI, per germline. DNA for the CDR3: TGTGCCAGCAGTGAAGCGCCTAGCGGGGGGTACAATGAGCAGTTCTTC. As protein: CASSEAPSGGYNEQFF.

The CDR3 DNA follows: TGTGCCAGCAGCTTCGGAGGTTGGGGTTCACCCCTCCACTTT. Encoded protein: CASSFGGWGSPLHF. The chain carries TRBV7-2 and TRBJ1-6; unclear D gene. The CDR3 spans 14 residues. Trimming pared 3 bases from V and 9 bases from J, leaving 12 bases between. The germline V gene has CDR1 SGHTA and CDR2 FQGNSA.

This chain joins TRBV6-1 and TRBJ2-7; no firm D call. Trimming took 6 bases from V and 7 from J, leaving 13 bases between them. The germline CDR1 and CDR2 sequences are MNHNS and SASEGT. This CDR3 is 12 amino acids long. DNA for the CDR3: TGTGCCAGCAGCCCCCCCGGGCGGGAGCAGTACTTC. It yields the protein CASSPPGREQYF.

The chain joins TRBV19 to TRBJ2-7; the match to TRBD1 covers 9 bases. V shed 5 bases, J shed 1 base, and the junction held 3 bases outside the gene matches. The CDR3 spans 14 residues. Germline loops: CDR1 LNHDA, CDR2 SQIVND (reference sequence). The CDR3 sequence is CASSPGTGSYEQYF. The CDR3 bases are TGTGCCAGTAGTCCCGGGACAGGGTCCTACGAGCAGTACTTC.

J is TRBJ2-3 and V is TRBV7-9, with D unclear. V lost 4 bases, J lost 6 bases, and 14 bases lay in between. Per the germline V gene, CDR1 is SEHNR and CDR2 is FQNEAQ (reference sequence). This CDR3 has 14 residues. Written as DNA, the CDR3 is TGTGCCAGCAGCTCACAGAGTAGCCCGGATACGCAGTATTTT. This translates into CASSSQSSPDTQYF.

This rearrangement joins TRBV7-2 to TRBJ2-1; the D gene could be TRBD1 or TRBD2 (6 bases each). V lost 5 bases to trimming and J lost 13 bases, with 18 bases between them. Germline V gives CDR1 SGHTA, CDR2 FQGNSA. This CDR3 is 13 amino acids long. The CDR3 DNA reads TGTGCCAGCAGCCCTGCGGGACAAAAAAATCAGTTCTTC. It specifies CASSPAGQKNQFF.

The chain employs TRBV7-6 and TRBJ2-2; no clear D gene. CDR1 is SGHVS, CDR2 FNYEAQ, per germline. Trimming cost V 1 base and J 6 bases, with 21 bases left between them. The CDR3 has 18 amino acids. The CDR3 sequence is CASSLVWQGKRLAGELFF. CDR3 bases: TGTGCCAGCAGCTTAGTTTGGCAAGGGAAACGGTTGGCCGGGGAGCTGTTTTTT.

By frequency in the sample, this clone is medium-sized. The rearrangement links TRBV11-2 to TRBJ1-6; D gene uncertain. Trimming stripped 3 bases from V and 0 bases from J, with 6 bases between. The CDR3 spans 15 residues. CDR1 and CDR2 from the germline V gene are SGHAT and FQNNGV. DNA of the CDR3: TGTGCCAGCAGCTTGCGGAGCTCCTATAATTCACCCCTCCACTTT. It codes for CASSLRSSYNSPLHF.

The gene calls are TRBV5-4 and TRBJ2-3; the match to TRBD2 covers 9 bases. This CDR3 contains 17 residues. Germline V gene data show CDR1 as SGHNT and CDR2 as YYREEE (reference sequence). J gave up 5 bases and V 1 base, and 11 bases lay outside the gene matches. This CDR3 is CASSLKRAGGPGDTQYF. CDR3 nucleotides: TGTGCCAGCAGCTTGAAAAGGGCGGGGGGGCCGGGAGATACGCAGTATTTT.

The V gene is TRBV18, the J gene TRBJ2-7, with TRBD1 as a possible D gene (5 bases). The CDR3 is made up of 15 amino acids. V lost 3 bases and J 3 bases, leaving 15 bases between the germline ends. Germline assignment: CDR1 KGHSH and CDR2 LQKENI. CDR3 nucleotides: TGTGCCAGCTCACCTCCCCGTGACAGTCTCTACGAGCAGTACTTC. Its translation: CASSPPRDSLYEQYF.

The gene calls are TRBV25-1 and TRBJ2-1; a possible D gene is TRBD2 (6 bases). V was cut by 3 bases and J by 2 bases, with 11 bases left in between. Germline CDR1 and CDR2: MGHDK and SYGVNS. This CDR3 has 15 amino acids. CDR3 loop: CASSEYGGPYNEQFF. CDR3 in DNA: TGTGCCAGCAGTGAGTACGGGGGTCCCTACAATGAGCAGTTCTTC.

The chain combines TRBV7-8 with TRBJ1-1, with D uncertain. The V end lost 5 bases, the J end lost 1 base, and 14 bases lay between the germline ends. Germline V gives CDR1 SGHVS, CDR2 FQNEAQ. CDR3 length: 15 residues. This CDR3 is CASSPLGSTNTEAFF. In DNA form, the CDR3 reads TGTGCCAGCAGCCCCCTGGGGTCAACGAACACTGAAGCTTTCTTT.

CDR3 sequence (DNA): TGTGCCAGCAGCCAGGCGGGGGTAGGCTACACAGATACGCAGTATTTT. This encodes CASSQAGVGYTDTQYF. The J gene is TRBJ2-3, the V gene TRBV28; 7 bases fit TRBD2. Germline CDR1 and CDR2: MDHEN and SYDVKM. CDR3 length equals 16 residues. The ends lost 6 bases at V and 2 bases at J; junction bases unmatched: 11.

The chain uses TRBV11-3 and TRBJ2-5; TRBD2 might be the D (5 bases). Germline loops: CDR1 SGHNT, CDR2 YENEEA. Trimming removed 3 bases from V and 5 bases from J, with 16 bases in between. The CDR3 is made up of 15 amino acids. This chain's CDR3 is CASSFSGVLGETQYF. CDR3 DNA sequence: TGTGCCAGCAGCTTCTCCGGGGTCCTGGGGGAGACCCAGTACTTC.

CDR3 coding DNA: TGTGCCAGCAGCCAAGCGGCGGCCGGAAACACCATATATTTT. Amino acids: CASSQAAAGNTIYF. V usage is TRBV14 and J usage is TRBJ1-3; D remains unclear. Germline V gene sequence: CDR1 SGHDN, CDR2 FVKESK. V dropped 1 base and J dropped 4 bases, with 8 bases sitting between them. The CDR3 loop spans 14 amino acids. The full variable domain, in which reference TRBV14 and TRBJ1-3 provide the parts outside the CDR3, is EAGVTQFPSHSVIEKGQTVTLRCDPISGHDNLYWYRRVMGKEIKFLLHFVKESKQDESGMPNNRFLAERTGGTYSTLKVQPAELEDSGVYFCASSQAAAGNTIYFGEGSWLTVV.

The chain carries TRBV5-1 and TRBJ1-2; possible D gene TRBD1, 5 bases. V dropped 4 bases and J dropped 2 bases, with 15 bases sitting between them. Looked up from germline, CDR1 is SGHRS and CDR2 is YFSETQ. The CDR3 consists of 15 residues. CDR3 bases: TGCGCCAGCAGCCCGGGGGACTCCGGGAACTATGGCTACACCTTC. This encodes CASSPGDSGNYGYTF.

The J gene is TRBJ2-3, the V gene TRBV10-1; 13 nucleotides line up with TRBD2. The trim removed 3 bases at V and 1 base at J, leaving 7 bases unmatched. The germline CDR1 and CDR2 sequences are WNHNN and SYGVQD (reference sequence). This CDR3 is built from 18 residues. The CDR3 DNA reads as TGCGCCAGCAGTGATAGTACTAGCGGGGGGGCCGGCACAGATACGCAGTATTTT. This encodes CASSDSTSGGAGTDTQYF.

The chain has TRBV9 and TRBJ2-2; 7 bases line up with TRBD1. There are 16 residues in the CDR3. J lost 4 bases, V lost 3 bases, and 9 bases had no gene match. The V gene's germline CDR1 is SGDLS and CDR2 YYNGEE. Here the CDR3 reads CASSEGTDFITGELFF. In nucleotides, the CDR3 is TGTGCCAGCAGCGAGGGGACAGATTTCATCACCGGGGAGCTGTTTTTT.

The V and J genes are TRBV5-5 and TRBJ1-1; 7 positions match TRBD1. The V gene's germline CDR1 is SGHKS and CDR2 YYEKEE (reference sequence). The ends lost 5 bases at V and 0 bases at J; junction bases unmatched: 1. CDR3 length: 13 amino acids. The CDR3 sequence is CASRGQLNTEAFF. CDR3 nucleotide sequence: TGTGCCAGCAGGGGACAGTTGAACACTGAAGCTTTCTTT.

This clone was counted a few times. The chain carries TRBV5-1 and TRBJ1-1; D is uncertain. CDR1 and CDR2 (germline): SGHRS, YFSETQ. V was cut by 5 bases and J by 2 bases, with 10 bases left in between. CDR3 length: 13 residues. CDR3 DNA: TGCGCCAGCAGGCTCATACCCAACACTGAAGCTTTCTTT. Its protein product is CASRLIPNTEAFF.

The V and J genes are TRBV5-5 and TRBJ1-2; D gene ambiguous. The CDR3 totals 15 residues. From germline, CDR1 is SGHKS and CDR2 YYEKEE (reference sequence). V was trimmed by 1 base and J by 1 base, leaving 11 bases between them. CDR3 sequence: CASSLLSDFNYGYTF. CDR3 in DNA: TGTGCCAGCAGCTTGTTGTCAGATTTTAACTATGGCTACACCTTC.